This note documents a single TCR beta chain sequence. Its antigen is not identified. Sequencing was performed with immunoSEQ multiplex PCR; in TCRdb, only in-frame clones are kept and a portion is missing. This table holds about 38,000 clones, roughly 74% found once. This specimen comes from a study of a mutant IDH1 vaccine in newly diagnosed glioma. About the study: The initiation of vaccination occurred 4-6 weeks after radiotherapy alone, or with temozolomide cycles. Study outcomes and limitations: Apparently, pseudoprogression bore no relation to changes among the top peripheral T cell clonotypes. Evidence of vaccine-induced immune responses was documented in roughly 93% of patients.

This sample's time point: week 5, during vaccination. Vaccinated patients received 300 ug of mutant IDH1 20-mer peptide per dose, with topical imiquimod. The germline V gene encodes CDR1 SGHRS and CDR2 YFSETQ. Trimming removed 4 bases at V and 4 bases at J, with 11 bases between. This CDR3 is built from 13 residues. This chain connects TRBV5-1 to TRBJ1-2; D might be TRBD1 (5 bases). The starting material was PBMCs, obtained from a glioma patient whose treatment included an IDH1 peptide vaccine. The origin of this receptor is a man in his forties with glioma. Written as DNA, the CDR3 is TGCGCCAGCAGCGGTGACAGACTCTATGGCTACACCTTC. Residues: CASSGDRLYGYTF.